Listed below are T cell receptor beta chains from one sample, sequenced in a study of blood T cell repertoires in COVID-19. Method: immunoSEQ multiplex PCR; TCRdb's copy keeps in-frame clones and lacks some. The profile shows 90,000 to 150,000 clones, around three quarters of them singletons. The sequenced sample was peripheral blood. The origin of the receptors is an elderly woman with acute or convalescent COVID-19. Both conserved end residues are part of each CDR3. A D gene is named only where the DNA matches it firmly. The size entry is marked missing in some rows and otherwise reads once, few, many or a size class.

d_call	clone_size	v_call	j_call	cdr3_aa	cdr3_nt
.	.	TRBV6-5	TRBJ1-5	CASSYSWRGGQPQHF	TGTGCCAGCAGTTACTCCTGGCGGGGCGGACAGCCCCAGCATTTT
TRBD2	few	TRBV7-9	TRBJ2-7	CASTPASGSWSYEQYF	TGTGCCAGCACCCCGGCTAGCGGGAGTTGGTCCTACGAGCAGTACTTC
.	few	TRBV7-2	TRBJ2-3	CASSPTLSGQTDTQYF	TGTGCCAGCAGCCCGACCCTAAGCGGCCAAACAGATACGCAGTATTTT
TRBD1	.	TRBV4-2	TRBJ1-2	CASSQDGKGARTGYTF	TGTGCCAGCAGCCAAGATGGAAAGGGGGCCCGGACGGGCTACACCTTC
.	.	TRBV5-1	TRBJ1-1	CASTMDRNTEAFF	TGCGCCAGCACTATGGACAGAAACACTGAAGCTTTCTTT
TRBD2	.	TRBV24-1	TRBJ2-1	CATSDFNGRDEQFF	TGTGCCACCAGTGATTTTAACGGGAGGGATGAGCAGTTCTTC
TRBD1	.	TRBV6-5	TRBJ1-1	CASSYPGQGEAFF	TGTGCCAGCAGTTACCCGGGACAGGGGGAAGCTTTCTTT
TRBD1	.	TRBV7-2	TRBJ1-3	CASSLGQGAGNTIYF	TGTGCCAGCAGCCTCGGACAGGGGGCCGGAAACACCATATATTTT
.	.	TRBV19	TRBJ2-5	CASSIDFGGRRAQYF	TGTGCCAGTAGTATAGATTTTGGGGGGAGGAGGGCCCAGTACTTC
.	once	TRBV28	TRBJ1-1	CASSLPGQNTEAFF	TGTGCCAGCAGTTTACCAGGGCAGAACACTGAAGCTTTCTTT
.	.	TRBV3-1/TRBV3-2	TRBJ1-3	CASRGGQAGNTIYF	TGTGCCAGCAGAGGGGGTCAGGCTGGAAACACCATATATTTT
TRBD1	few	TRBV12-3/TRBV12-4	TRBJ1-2	CASSHGQAYGYTF	TGTGCCAGCAGTCACGGACAGGCCTATGGCTACACCTTC
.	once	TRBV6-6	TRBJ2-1	CASSMTGSYNEQFF	TGTGCCAGCAGTATGACAGGTTCCTACAATGAGCAGTTCTTC
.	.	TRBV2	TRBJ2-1	CASRGTDEQFF	TGTGCCAGCAGAGGGACTGATGAGCAGTTCTTC
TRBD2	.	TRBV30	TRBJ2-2	CAWRGTSVGTGELFF	TGTGCCTGGAGAGGGACTAGCGTAGGGACCGGGGAGCTGTTTTTT
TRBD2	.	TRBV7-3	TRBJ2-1	CASSLGLAGGNEQFF	TGTGCCAGCAGCTTAGGACTAGCGGGGGGGAATGAGCAGTTCTTC
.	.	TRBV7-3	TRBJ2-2	CASSPDRHTGELFF	TGTGCCAGCAGCCCCGACAGACACACCGGGGAGCTGTTTTTT
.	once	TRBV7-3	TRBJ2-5	CASSLNARGETQYF	TGTGCCAGCAGCTTAAATGCCAGGGGTGAGACCCAGTACTTC
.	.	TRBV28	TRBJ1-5	CASSLPGLNQPQHF	TGTGCCAGCAGTTTGCCAGGGCTTAATCAGCCCCAGCATTTT
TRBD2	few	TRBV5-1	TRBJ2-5	CASSLGTSGLGETQYF	TGCGCCAGCAGCCTAGGGACTAGCGGGCTGGGGGAGACCCAGTACTTC
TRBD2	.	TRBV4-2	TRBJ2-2	CASSQERGAITGELFF	TGTGCCAGCAGCCAAGAGCGGGGGGCCATCACCGGGGAGCTGTTTTTT
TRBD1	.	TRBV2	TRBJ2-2	CASSRTGQGNTGELFF	TGTGCCAGCAGCCGGACAGGGCAGGGTAACACCGGGGAGCTGTTTTTT
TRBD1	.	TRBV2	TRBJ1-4	CASSRAGGLGEKLFF	TGTGCCAGCAGCCGCGCAGGGGGCCTGGGGGAAAAACTGTTTTTT
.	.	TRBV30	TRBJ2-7	CAWRSPGQFGDEQYF	TGTGCCTGGAGATCCCCCGGACAGTTCGGGGACGAGCAGTACTTC
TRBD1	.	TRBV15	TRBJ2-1	CATSGPQTLGQGSYNEQFF	TGTGCCACCAGCGGGCCTCAGACTTTGGGACAGGGGAGCTACAATGAGCAGTTCTTC
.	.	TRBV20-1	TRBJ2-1	CSARIADEQFF	TGCAGTGCTAGGATAGCTGATGAGCAGTTCTTC
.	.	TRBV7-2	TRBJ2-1	CASTYRGALDEQFF	TGTGCCAGCACCTACCGGGGGGCTCTAGATGAGCAGTTCTTC
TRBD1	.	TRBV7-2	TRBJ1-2	CASSPHRTGVRVYGYTF	TGTGCCAGCAGCCCCCACCGGACAGGGGTCCGAGTCTATGGCTACACCTTC
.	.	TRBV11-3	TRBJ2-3	CASSPRTARGGDTQYF	TGTGCCAGCAGCCCTCGGACAGCCAGAGGTGGAGATACGCAGTATTTT
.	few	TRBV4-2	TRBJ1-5	CASSQDMASNQPQHF	TGTGCCAGCAGCCAAGATATGGCCAGCAATCAGCCCCAGCATTTT
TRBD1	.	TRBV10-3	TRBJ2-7	CATGQDYEQYF	TGTGCCACCGGACAGGACTACGAGCAGTACTTC
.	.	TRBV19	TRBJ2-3	CASSLRRSTDTQYF	TGTGCCAGTAGCCTCAGGAGGAGCACAGATACGCAGTATTTT
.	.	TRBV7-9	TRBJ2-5	CASSFPSAQGQETQYF	TGTGCCAGCAGCTTCCCCTCCGCCCAGGGCCAAGAGACCCAGTACTTC
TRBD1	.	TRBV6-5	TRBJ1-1	CASSPRQGTEAFF	TGTGCCAGCAGTCCACGACAGGGCACTGAAGCTTTCTTT